This TCR beta chain was retrieved from a study of blood T cell repertoires in COVID-19. About the study: Samples representing acute and convalescent COVID-19 were sourced from the United States, Italy and Spain. T cells, B-cell-depleted T cells, or PBMCs supplied cDNA or gDNA.

Germline-derived CDR1 and CDR2 are MNHEY and SMNVEV (reference sequence). Trimming removed 8 bases at V and 1 base at J, with 11 bases between. This CDR3 spans 13 amino acids. As processed by the authors: Researchers report that nucleated cell counts were estimated from reference gene primer amplification. TCRdb's copy holds only in-frame clones and misses some; the assay was immunoSEQ multiplex PCR. V and J calls and clone size come straight from that table; D and trimming were deduced from the DNA. The sample holds some 200,000 clones, roughly 80% seen once. This chain joins TRBV27 and TRBJ1-1, with D unresolved. Sequencing was carried out using peripheral blood. This receptor was obtained from a woman of 80 years or more with active or convalescent COVID-19. This chain's CDR3 is CASADRGNTEAFF. The DNA for the CDR3 is TGTGCCAGCGCCGACCGCGGGAACACTGAAGCTTTCTTT.